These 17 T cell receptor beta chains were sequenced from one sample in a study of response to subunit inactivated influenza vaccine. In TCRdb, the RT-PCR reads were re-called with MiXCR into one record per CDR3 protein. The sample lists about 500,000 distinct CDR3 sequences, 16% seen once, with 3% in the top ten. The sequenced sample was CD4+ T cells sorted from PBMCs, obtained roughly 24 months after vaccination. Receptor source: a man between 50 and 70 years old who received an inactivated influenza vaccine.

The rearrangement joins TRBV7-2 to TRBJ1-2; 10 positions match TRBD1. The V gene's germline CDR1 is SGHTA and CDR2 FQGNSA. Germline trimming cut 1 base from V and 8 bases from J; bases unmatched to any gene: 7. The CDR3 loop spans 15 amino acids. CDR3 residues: CASSLERQGAGGYTF. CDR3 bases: TGTGCCAGCAGCTTAGAGAGACAGGGGGCGGGGGGCTACACCTTC.

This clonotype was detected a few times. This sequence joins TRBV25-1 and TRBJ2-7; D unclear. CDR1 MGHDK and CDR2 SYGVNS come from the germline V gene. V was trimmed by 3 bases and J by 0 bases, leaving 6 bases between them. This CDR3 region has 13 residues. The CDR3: CASSDYISYEQYF. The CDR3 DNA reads TGTGCCAGCAGTGATTACATCTCCTACGAGCAGTACTTC.

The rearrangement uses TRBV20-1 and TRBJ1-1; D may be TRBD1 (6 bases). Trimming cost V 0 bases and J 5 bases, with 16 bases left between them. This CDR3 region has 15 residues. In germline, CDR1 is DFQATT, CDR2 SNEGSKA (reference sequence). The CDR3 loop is CSARDLGGGRTEAFF. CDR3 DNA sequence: TGCAGTGCTAGAGACTTGGGCGGGGGGCGAACTGAAGCTTTCTTT.

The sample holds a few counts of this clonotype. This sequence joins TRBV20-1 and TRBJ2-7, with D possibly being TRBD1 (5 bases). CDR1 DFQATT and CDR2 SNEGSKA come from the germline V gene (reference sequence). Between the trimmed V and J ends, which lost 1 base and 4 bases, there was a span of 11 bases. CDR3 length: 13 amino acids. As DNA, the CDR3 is TGCAGTGCTAGAGGACCCAGGGTGTACGAGCAGTACTTC. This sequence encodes CSARGPRVYEQYF.

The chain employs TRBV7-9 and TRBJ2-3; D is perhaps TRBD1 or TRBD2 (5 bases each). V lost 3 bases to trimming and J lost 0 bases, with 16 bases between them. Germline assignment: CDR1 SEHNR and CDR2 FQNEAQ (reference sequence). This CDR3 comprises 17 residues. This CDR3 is CASSFNLGRDSTDTQYF. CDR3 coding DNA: TGTGCCAGCAGCTTCAACCTGGGACGGGATAGCACAGATACGCAGTATTTT.

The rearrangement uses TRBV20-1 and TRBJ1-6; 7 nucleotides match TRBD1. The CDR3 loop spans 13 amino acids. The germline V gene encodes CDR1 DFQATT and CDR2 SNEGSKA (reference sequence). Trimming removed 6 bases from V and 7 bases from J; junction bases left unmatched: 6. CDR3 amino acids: CSAKRDRNSPLHF. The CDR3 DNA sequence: TGCAGTGCCAAGCGGGACAGAAATTCACCCCTCCACTTT.

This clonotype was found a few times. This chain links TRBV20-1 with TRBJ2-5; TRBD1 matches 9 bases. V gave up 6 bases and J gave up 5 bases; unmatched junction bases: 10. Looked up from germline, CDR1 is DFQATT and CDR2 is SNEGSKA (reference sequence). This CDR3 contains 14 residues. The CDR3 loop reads CSAAGDRDVETQYF. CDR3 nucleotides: TGCAGTGCCGCTGGGGACAGGGATGTGGAGACCCAGTACTTC.

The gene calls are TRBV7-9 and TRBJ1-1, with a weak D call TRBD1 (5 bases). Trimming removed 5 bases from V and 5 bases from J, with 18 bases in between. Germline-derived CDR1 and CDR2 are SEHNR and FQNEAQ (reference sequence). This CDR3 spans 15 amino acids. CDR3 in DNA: TGTGCCAGCAGCCCACGCTCCGGGGCCCGGACTGAAGCTTTCTTT. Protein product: CASSPRSGARTEAFF.

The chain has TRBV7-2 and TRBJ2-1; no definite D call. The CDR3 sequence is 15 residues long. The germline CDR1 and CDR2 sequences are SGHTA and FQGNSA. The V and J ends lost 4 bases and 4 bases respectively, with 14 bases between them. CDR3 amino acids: CASSSPNPPYNEQFF. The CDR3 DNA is TGTGCCAGCAGCTCCCCTAATCCCCCTTACAATGAGCAGTTCTTC. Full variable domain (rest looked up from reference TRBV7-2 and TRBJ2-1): GAGVSQSPSNKVTEKGKDVELRCDPISGHTALYWYRQSLGQGLEFLIYFQGNSAPDKSGLPSDRFSAERTGGSVSTLTIQRTQQEDSAVYLCASSSPNPPYNEQFFGPGTRLTVL.

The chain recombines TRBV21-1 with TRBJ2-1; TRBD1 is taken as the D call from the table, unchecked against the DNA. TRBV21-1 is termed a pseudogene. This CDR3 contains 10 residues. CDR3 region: CASSSPEQFF. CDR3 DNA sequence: TGTGCCAGCAGCTCCCCCGAGCAGTTCTTC.

CDR3 protein: CASSQANRGRGGELFF. The CDR3, as DNA: TGCGCCAGCAGCCAAGCAAACAGGGGGCGCGGCGGGGAGCTGTTTTTT. This chain connects TRBV4-3 to TRBJ2-2, with 9 bases identical to TRBD1. The CDR3 loop spans 16 amino acids. V shed 1 base and J 7 bases; nucleotides not matched to a gene: 7. Germline CDR1 and CDR2: LGHNA and YSLEER.

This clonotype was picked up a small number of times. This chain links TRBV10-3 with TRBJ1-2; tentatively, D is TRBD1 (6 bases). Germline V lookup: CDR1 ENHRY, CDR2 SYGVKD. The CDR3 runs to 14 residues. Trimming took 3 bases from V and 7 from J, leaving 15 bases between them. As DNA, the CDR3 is TGTGCCATCAGTGATCTTCGACAGGCTTTTGGCTACACCTTC. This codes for CAISDLRQAFGYTF.

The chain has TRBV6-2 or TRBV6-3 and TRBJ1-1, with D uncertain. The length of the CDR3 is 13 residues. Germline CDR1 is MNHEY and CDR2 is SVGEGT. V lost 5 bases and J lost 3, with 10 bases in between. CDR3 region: CASSHGRYTEAFF. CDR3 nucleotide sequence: TGTGCCAGCAGTCATGGACGGTACACTGAAGCTTTCTTT.

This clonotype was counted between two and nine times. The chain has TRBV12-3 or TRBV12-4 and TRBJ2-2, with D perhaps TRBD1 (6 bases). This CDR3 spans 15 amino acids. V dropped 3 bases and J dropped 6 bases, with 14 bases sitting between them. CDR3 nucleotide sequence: TGTGCCAGCAGTTTGACAGGTCGTCTGGCCGGGGAGCTGTTTTTT. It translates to CASSLTGRLAGELFF.

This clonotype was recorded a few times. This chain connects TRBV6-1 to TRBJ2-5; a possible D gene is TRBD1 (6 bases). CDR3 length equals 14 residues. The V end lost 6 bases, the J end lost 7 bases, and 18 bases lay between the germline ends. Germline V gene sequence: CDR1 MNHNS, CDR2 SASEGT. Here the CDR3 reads CASRQRRGVGTQYF. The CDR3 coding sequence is TGTGCCAGCAGACAACGCAGGGGAGTTGGGACCCAGTACTTC.

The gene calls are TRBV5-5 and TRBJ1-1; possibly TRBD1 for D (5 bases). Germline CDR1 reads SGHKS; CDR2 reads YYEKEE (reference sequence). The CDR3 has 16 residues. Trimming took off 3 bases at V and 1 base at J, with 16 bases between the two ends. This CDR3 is CASSWGPRVANTEAFF. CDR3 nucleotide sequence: TGTGCCAGCAGCTGGGGCCCCCGGGTAGCGAACACTGAAGCTTTCTTT.

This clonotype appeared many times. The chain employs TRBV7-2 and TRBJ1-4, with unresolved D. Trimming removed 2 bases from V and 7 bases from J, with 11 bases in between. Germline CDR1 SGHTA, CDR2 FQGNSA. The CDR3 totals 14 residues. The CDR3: CASSLTGVGEKLFF. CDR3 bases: TGTGCCAGCAGCTTAACGGGTGTGGGTGAAAAACTGTTTTTT.